What follows are 8 T cell receptor beta chains derived from one specimen sequenced in a study of T cell changes during pregnancy in multiple sclerosis. Repertoires were generated with immunoSEQ multiplex PCR, while TCRdb's copy carries only in-frame clones and drops some. Here the sample spans more than 65,000 clones, roughly nine tenths being singletons. This sample comprised peripheral blood, obtained after pregnancy. These TCRs come from a female donor in good health, enrolled as a control in a pregnancy study.

The chain carries TRBV4-1 and TRBJ2-7, with TRBD2 matching over 7 bases. Trimming took 4 bases from V and 0 from J; bases not matched to a gene: 9. CDR1 MGHRA and CDR2 YSYEKL come from the germline V gene. The CDR3 covers 16 residues. The DNA for the CDR3 is TGCGCCAGCAGCCTGAACCCGAGCGGGACCTCCTACGAGCAGTACTTC. It encodes CASSLNPSGTSYEQYF.

The chain is built from TRBV9 and TRBJ2-5, with 12 positions matching TRBD2. Trimming cost V 0 bases and J 2 bases; bases outside gene matches: 2. CDR1 is SGDLS and CDR2 is YYNGEE in the germline V gene. The CDR3 covers 16 residues. The CDR3 nucleotides are TGTGCCAGCAGCGTAGGACTAGCGGGAGTACAAGAGACCCAGTACTTC. It yields the protein CASSVGLAGVQETQYF.

The J gene is TRBJ2-5, the V gene TRBV5-6; possibly TRBD2 for D (6 bases). Between the trimmed V and J ends, which lost 4 bases and 4 bases, there was a span of 11 bases. The CDR3 has 13 residues. The germline V gene encodes CDR1 SGHDT and CDR2 YYEEEE. DNA for the CDR3: TGTGCCAGCAGCCATAGCGGTGGAGAGACCCAGTACTTC. Translation: CASSHSGGETQYF.

The chain carries TRBV14 and TRBJ2-1, with 8 bases matching TRBD2. The length of the CDR3 is 14 residues. Germline V CDR1 and CDR2: SGHDN, FVKESK. V trimming: 3 bases; J trimming: 5 bases; junction bases outside the gene matches: 3. The CDR3 region is CASSHRGGHNEQFF. In nucleotides, the CDR3 is TGTGCCAGCAGCCACCGGGGGGGCCACAATGAGCAGTTCTTC. The variable domain in full, with the rest retrieved from reference TRBV14 and TRBJ2-1, is EAGVTQFPSHSVIEKGQTVTLRCDPISGHDNLYWYRRVMGKEIKFLLHFVKESKQDESGMPNNRFLAERTGGTYSTLKVQPAELEDSGVYFCASSHRGGHNEQFFGPGTRLTVL.

The chain couples TRBV19 to TRBJ1-1; weak D call: TRBD1 (5 bases). CDR3 size: 15 residues. CDR1 and CDR2 from the germline V gene are LNHDA and SQIVND (reference sequence). The V and J ends lost 3 bases and 6 bases respectively, with 17 bases between them. CDR3 region: CASSIPRGMIAEAFF. The CDR3 DNA reads as TGTGCCAGTAGTATCCCCCGGGGGATGATTGCTGAAGCTTTCTTT.

The genes are TRBV2 and TRBJ1-1; D is ambiguous. The length of the CDR3 is 13 residues. Deletions cut 8 bases from V and 0 bases from J, with 10 bases between. From germline, CDR1 is SNHLY and CDR2 FYNNEI. For the CDR3, the DNA is TGTGCCAGCTCCAACGGGATGAACACTGAAGCTTTCTTT. Translating it yields CASSNGMNTEAFF. Variable domain in full (rest from reference TRBV2 and TRBJ1-1): EPEVTQTPSHQVTQMGQEVILRCVPISNHLYFYWYRQILGQKVEFLVSFYNNEISEKSEIFDDQFSVERPDGSNFTLKIRSTKLEDSAMYFCASSNGMNTEAFFGQGTRLTVV.

This chain uses TRBV7-2 with TRBJ2-3; 9 bases are shared with TRBD2. The CDR3 runs 16 residues. V trimming: 1 base; J trimming: 3 bases; junction bases outside the gene matches: 5. Germline V CDR1 and CDR2: SGHTA, FQGNSA. Here the CDR3 reads CASSLDGGGGTDTQYF. In nucleotides, the CDR3 is TGTGCCAGCAGCTTAGATGGCGGGGGGGGAACAGATACGCAGTATTTT.

This clone appeared once. The chain combines TRBV28 with TRBJ2-7; a weak D match, TRBD1 (5 bases). The V gene lost 7 bases and the J gene lost 0 bases, with 19 bases spanning the gap. Germline values: CDR1 MDHEN, CDR2 SYDVKM. The CDR3 length is 16 residues. The CDR3 region is CASTLQGAPLSYEQYF. CDR3 nucleotides: TGTGCCAGCACATTGCAAGGGGCTCCCCTCTCCTACGAGCAGTACTTC.